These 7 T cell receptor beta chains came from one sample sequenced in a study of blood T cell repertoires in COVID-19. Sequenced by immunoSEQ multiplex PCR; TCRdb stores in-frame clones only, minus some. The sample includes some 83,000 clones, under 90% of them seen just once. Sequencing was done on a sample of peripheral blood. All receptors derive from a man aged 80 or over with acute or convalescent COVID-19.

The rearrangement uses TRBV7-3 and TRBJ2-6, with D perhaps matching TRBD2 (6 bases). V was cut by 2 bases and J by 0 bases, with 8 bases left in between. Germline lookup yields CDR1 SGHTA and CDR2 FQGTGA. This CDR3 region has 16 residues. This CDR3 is CASSLGRDSGANVLTF. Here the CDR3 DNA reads TGTGCCAGCAGCTTAGGGCGGGACTCTGGGGCCAACGTCCTGACTTTC. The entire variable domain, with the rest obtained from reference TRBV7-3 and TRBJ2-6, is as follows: GAGVSQTPSNKVTEKGKYVELRCDPISGHTALYWYRQSLGQGPEFLIYFQGTGAADDSGLPNDRFFAVRPEGSVSTLKIQRTERGDSAVYLCASSLGRDSGANVLTFGAGSRLTVL.

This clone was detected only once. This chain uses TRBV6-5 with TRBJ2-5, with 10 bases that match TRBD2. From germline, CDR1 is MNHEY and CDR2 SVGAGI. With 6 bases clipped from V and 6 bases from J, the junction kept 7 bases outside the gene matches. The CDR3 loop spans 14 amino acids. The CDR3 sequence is CASSPIAGGQTQYF. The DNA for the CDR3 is TGTGCCAGCAGCCCAATAGCGGGGGGACAGACCCAGTACTTC.

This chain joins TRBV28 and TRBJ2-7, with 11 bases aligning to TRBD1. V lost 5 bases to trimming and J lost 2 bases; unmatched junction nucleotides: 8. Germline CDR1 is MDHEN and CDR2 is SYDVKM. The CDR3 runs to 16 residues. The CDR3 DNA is TGTGCCAGCAGTCCGCCCCCGGGACAGGGGGCCTACGAGCAGTACTTC. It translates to CASSPPPGQGAYEQYF.

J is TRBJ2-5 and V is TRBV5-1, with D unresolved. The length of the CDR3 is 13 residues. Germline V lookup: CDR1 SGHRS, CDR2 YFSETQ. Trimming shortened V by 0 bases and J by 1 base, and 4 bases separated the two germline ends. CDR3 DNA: TGCGCCAGCAGCTTGGACAGCCAAGAGACCCAGTACTTC. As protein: CASSLDSQETQYF. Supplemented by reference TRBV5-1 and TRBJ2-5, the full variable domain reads KAGVTQTPRYLIKTRGQQVTLSCSPISGHRSVSWYQQTPGQGLQFLFEYFSETQRNKGNFPGRFSGRQFSNSRSEMNVSTLELGDSALYLCASSLDSQETQYFGPGTRLLVL.

The CDR3 DNA sequence: TGTGCCCGACAACTGGCTATACCAGGGGGCCGGTACGAGCAGTACTTC. Translated: CARQLAIPGGRYEQYF. V is TRBV27 and J is TRBJ2-7; TRBD1 agrees at 8 bases. The CDR3 is 16 amino acids. The germline V gene has CDR1 MNHEY and CDR2 SMNVEV (reference sequence). V lost 11 bases and J lost 4; bases outside the gene matches: 19.

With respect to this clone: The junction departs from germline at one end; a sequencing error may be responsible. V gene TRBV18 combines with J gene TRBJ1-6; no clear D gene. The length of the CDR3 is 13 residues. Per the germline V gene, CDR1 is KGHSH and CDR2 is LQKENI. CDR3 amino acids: CASSQKSRGTLHF. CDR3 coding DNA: TGTGCCAGCTCACAAAAGAGTCGGGGAACCCTTCACTTT.

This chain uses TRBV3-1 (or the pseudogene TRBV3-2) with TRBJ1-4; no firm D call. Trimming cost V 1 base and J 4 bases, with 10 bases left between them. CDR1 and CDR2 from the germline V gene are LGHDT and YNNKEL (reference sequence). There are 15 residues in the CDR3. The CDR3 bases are TGTGCCAGCAGCCAAGTGAACAGCTTTAATGAAAAACTGTTTTTT. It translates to CASSQVNSFNEKLFF.